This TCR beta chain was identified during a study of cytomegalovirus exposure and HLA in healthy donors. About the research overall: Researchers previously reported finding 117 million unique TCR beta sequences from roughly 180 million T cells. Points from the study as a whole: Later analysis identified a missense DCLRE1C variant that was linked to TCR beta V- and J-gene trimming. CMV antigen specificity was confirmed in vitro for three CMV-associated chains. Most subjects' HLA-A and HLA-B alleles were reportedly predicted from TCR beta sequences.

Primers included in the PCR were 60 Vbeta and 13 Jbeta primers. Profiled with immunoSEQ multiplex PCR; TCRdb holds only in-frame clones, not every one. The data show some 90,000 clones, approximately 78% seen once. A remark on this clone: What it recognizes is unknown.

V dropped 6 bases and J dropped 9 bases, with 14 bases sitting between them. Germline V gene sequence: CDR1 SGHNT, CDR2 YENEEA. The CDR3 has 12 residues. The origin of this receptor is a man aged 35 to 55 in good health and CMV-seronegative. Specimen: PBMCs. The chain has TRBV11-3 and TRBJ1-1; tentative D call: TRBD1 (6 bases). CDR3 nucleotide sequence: TGTGCCAGCAGTACCCCGGGGGGCCAAGCTTTCTTT. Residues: CASSTPGGQAFF.